The 27 T cell receptor beta chains reported below all come from one sample, sequenced in a study of T cells in Graves' hyperthyroidism and ophthalmopathy. Researchers amplified the TCR beta CDR3 regions from RNA transcripts. Researchers ran a first-round RT-PCR on the TCR CDR3 using the HTBI primer set. TCRdb ran MiXCR on the multiplex PCR reads and lists one entry per CDR3 protein. In the table there are roughly 800,000 distinct CDR3 sequences, 35% to 45% of which are singletons. Material: blood. Receptors originate from a man younger than 35 with Graves' hyperthyroidism.

On this clonotype: The CDR3 carries no conserved terminal phenylalanine or tryptophan, so it likely arises from a read error. The CDR3 here is CASSSSGVYTS. The CDR3 DNA reads as TGTGCCAGCAGTTCCAGCGGGGTCTACACCTCC. The rearrangement uses TRBV6-1 and TRBJ1-2; no reliable D call. Per the germline V gene, CDR1 is MNHNS and CDR2 is SASEGT. With 5 bases removed from V and 10 bases from J, the gap between germline ends came to 11 bases. This CDR3 is 11 amino acids long.

The chain couples TRBV11-2 to TRBJ1-4; D ambiguous. V was shortened by 4 bases and J by 7 bases, with 16 bases between the two germline ends. The CDR3 contains 15 residues. Germline values: CDR1 SGHAT, CDR2 FQNNGV. The CDR3 nucleotides read TGTGCCAGCAGCTCCAGAAGCGGGAACACTGAAAAACTGTTTTTT. It codes for CASSSRSGNTEKLFF.

In its sample, this clonotype was seen many times. This chain joins TRBV15 and TRBJ2-7; 7 bases align to TRBD2. J was trimmed by 2 bases and V by 8 bases; bases with no gene match: 9. There are 14 residues in the CDR3. Per the germline V gene, CDR1 is LNHNV and CDR2 is YYDKDF (reference sequence). As DNA, the CDR3 is TGTGCCACCGAATCGAGCGGGGCTGCCTACGAGCAGTACTTC. Protein: CATESSGAAYEQYF.

The rearrangement links TRBV7-2 to TRBJ2-7; D is ambiguous. The length of the CDR3 is 13 residues. V was pared by 5 bases and J by 2 bases, with 10 bases between. Germline lookup yields CDR1 SGHTA and CDR2 FQGNSA. CDR3 sequence reads: CASSHQQTYEQYF. In DNA, the CDR3 is TGTGCCAGCAGCCATCAGCAAACCTACGAGCAGTACTTC.

This clonotype was recorded many times. The V call is TRBV2, the J call TRBJ1-3; D is uncertain. The germline gives CDR1 SNHLY, CDR2 FYNNEI. This CDR3 is built from 12 residues. Trimming took off 7 bases at V and 5 bases at J, with 9 bases between the two ends. CDR3 protein: CASTFSRNTIYF. The DNA of the CDR3 is TGTGCCAGCACGTTCAGCCGAAACACCATATATTTT.

There are a few counts of this clonotype. V and J are TRBV7-3 and TRBJ2-5; 10 bases map to TRBD2. In germline, CDR1 is SGHTA, CDR2 FQGTGA. V lost 5 bases, J lost 3 bases, and 6 bases stayed unmatched. This CDR3 has 15 amino acids. Here the CDR3 DNA reads TGTGCCAGCAGCCCAAGCGGGGGGGCCGAAGAGACCCAGTACTTC. It translates to CASSPSGGAEETQYF.

This clonotype was counted only a few times. This clone may be a read error of a much larger clone one base away. The chain carries TRBV6-1 and TRBJ1-5; D may be TRBD1 (5 bases). Deletions cut 7 bases from V and 0 bases from J, with 10 bases between. This CDR3 is 14 amino acids long. Looked up from germline, CDR1 is MNHNS and CDR2 is SASEGT. The CDR3 reads CASTRDGSNQPQHF. The CDR3 DNA is TGTGCCAGCACCCGGGACGGTAGCAATCAGCCCCAGCATTTT.

The chain has TRBV5-1 and TRBJ1-5, with 7 bases fitting TRBD1. After removal of 1 base from V and 5 bases from J, the junction contained 6 bases not matched to a gene. The CDR3 has 15 amino acids. Germline values: CDR1 SGHRS, CDR2 YFSETQ. The CDR3 sequence: CASSLLTGRDQPQHF. The CDR3 DNA sequence: TGCGCCAGCAGCTTGCTGACAGGGCGGGATCAGCCCCAGCATTTT.

This clonotype showed up many times. The chain couples TRBV29-1 to TRBJ1-1; D unresolved. This CDR3 has 12 amino acids. Germline V gene sequence: CDR1 SQVTM, CDR2 ANQGSEA. V gave up 6 bases and J gave up 1 base, with 9 bases separating them. Here the CDR3 DNA reads TGCAGCGTCACGATATGGAACACTGAAGCTTTCTTT. It translates to CSVTIWNTEAFF.

The chain employs TRBV7-2 and TRBJ1-2; D uncertain. Trimming cost V 5 bases and J 5 bases, with 18 bases left between them. CDR3 length: 15 amino acids. Per germline, CDR1 SGHTA and CDR2 FQGNSA. The DNA for the CDR3 is TGTGCCAGCAGCCCTCTCAGCAGAGGGTTGTATGGCTACACCTTC. Encoded protein: CASSPLSRGLYGYTF. The entire variable domain, with the rest obtained from reference TRBV7-2 and TRBJ1-2, is as follows: GAGVSQSPSNKVTEKGKDVELRCDPISGHTALYWYRQSLGQGLEFLIYFQGNSAPDKSGLPSDRFSAERTGGSVSTLTIQRTQQEDSAVYLCASSPLSRGLYGYTFGSGTRLTVV.

This clonotype was observed many times. The chain employs TRBV29-1 and TRBJ1-2, with 7 bases that match TRBD1. The length of the CDR3 is 11 residues. Trimming removed 6 bases from V and 6 bases from J; junction bases left unmatched: 4. CDR1 and CDR2 (germline): SQVTM, ANQGSEA. The CDR3 sequence is CSVQGVNGYTF. The CDR3 nucleotides are TGCAGCGTCCAGGGGGTGAATGGCTACACCTTC.

This rearrangement joins TRBV19 to TRBJ1-5, with TRBD1 matching over 7 bases. The CDR3 length is 17 residues. Germline V CDR1 and CDR2: LNHDA, SQIVND (reference sequence). V trimming: 8 bases; J trimming: 9 bases; junction bases outside the gene matches: 22. The CDR3 DNA reads TGTGCCAGTGGAAGCCGGGCTTTTATTGGACAGGTACGGCCCCAGCATTTT. It translates to CASGSRAFIGQVRPQHF.

This clonotype was seen more than once but under ten times. J is TRBJ1-1 and V is TRBV5-1, with D perhaps matching TRBD1 (6 bases). The CDR3 spans 14 residues. Germline V gene lookup returns CDR1 SGHRS and CDR2 YFSETQ. The V end lost 4 bases, the J end lost 4 bases, and 14 bases lay between the germline ends. CDR3 protein: CASSPEGGGTEAFF. The CDR3 DNA reads TGCGCCAGCAGCCCCGAGGGGGGCGGCACTGAAGCTTTCTTT.

A remark on this clonotype: This may arise from a read error, as a much more abundant clone is one base away. The chain is built from TRBV7-2 and TRBJ2-7; D perhaps matches TRBD2 (5 bases). Germline loops: CDR1 SGHTA, CDR2 FQGNSA. The germline V and J ends were trimmed by 1 base and 6 bases, with 10 bases remaining between them. The CDR3 runs to 13 residues. The CDR3 spells CASSLGRRREQYF. In DNA form, the CDR3 reads TGTGCCAGCAGCTTAGGCAGGAGGCGCGAGCAGTACTTC.

This clonotype was seen only once. Just one base apart from a much larger clone, this may be a read error. It is likely a read error, because the conserved phenylalanine at the end of the CDR3 is missing. CDR3 nucleotides: TGTGCCAGTAGTATCCGAGAGCCCAATCAGCCCCAGCATTCT. As protein: CASSIREPNQPQHS. This chain links TRBV19 with TRBJ1-5; D is unclear. V lost 3 bases, J lost 3 bases, and 9 bases lay in between. The CDR3 loop spans 14 amino acids. Germline-derived CDR1 and CDR2 are LNHDA and SQIVND (reference sequence).

This rearrangement joins TRBV4-1 to TRBJ1-1; TRBD1 might be the D (5 bases). The ends were cut back, 4 bases at V and 4 bases at J, with 16 bases in the middle. The CDR3 consists of 15 residues. Germline assignment: CDR1 MGHRA and CDR2 YSYEKL. The chain's CDR3 is CASSPASAGGTEAFF. CDR3 bases: TGCGCCAGCAGCCCAGCTTCGGCGGGGGGCACTGAAGCTTTCTTT.

The chain uses TRBV9 and TRBJ1-6, with a tentative D call TRBD1 (5 bases). CDR3 size: 14 residues. V was clipped by 0 bases and J by 10 bases, with 11 bases between them. Germline CDR1 SGDLS, CDR2 YYNGEE. Here the CDR3 DNA reads TGTGCCAGCAGCGTAGAGGGGAAGACCTCACCCCTCCACTTT. This encodes CASSVEGKTSPLHF.

This clonotype came up a few times. This chain connects TRBV7-9 to TRBJ1-5; D might be TRBD1 (5 bases). V gave up 6 bases and J gave up 7 bases, with 16 bases separating them. Germline CDR1 and CDR2: SEHNR and FQNEAQ (reference sequence). The CDR3 totals 14 residues. The CDR3 sequence is CASRILQGEQPQHF. The CDR3 nucleotides read TGTGCCAGCAGGATCCTCCAGGGTGAACAGCCCCAGCATTTT.

This chain connects TRBV20-1 to TRBJ2-7; D remains ambiguous. There are 15 residues in the CDR3. The V end lost 0 bases, the J end lost 1 base, and 13 bases lay between the germline ends. Germline V gene lookup returns CDR1 DFQATT and CDR2 SNEGSKA (reference sequence). The DNA of the CDR3 is TGCAGTGCTAGAGATCCGAGGAGCAATTCCTACGAGCAGTACTTC. Translating gives CSARDPRSNSYEQYF.

This clonotype was seen at least ten times. V usage is TRBV15 and J usage is TRBJ1-2; D is unresolved. Germline assignment: CDR1 LNHNV and CDR2 YYDKDF (reference sequence). The ends were cut back, 9 bases at V and 7 bases at J, with 18 bases in the middle. This CDR3 is 13 amino acids long. CDR3: CATGDGRFVGYTF. CDR3 nucleotide sequence: TGTGCCACGGGCGACGGTCGATTTGTTGGCTACACCTTC.

This clonotype came up many times. The chain combines TRBV10-3 with TRBJ2-5; no clear D. The CDR3 consists of 12 residues. V was shortened by 6 bases and J by 5 bases, with 10 bases between the two germline ends. Germline loops: CDR1 ENHRY, CDR2 SYGVKD. The CDR3 DNA reads TGTGCCATCAGCCCAAATCCGGAGACCCAGTACTTC. Protein sequence: CAISPNPETQYF.

This clonotype was detected only a few times. The V gene is TRBV20-1, the J gene TRBJ2-7; no firm D call. Germline loops: CDR1 DFQATT, CDR2 SNEGSKA (reference sequence). The CDR3 is 12 amino acids. V was shortened by 3 bases and J by 6 bases, with 12 bases between the two germline ends. The CDR3 bases are TGCAGTGCTAGCGCACCCCGAGGCGAGCAGTACTTC. This encodes CSASAPRGEQYF.

This clonotype was counted at least ten times. The rearrangement uses TRBV7-2 and TRBJ2-6, with 7 bases identical to TRBD2. CDR1 is SGHTA, CDR2 FQGNSA, per germline. J was trimmed by 1 base and V by 6 bases; bases with no gene match: 0. This CDR3 contains 14 residues. CDR3 region: CASRGGSGANVLTF. The CDR3 coding sequence is TGTGCCAGCAGGGGAGGGTCTGGGGCCAACGTCCTGACTTTC. Supplemented by reference TRBV7-2 and TRBJ2-6, the full variable domain reads GAGVSQSPSNKVTEKGKDVELRCDPISGHTALYWYRQSLGQGLEFLIYFQGNSAPDKSGLPSDRFSAERTGGSVSTLTIQRTQQEDSAVYLCASRGGSGANVLTFGAGSRLTVL.

This clonotype was counted a few times. The chain recombines TRBV19 with TRBJ1-5, with D possibly being TRBD1 (6 bases). The germline V gene has CDR1 LNHDA and CDR2 SQIVND (reference sequence). The length of the CDR3 is 15 residues. With 8 bases removed from V and 2 bases from J, the gap between germline ends came to 16 bases. CDR3 loop: CASGGFYGGNQPQHF. The CDR3 DNA reads as TGTGCCAGTGGGGGCTTTTACGGGGGCAATCAGCCCCAGCATTTT.

This clonotype was observed a handful of times. The chain has TRBV20-1 and TRBJ1-4; no reliable D call. The CDR3 covers 14 residues. Germline V gene data show CDR1 as DFQATT and CDR2 as SNEGSKA (reference sequence). The V and J ends lost 0 bases and 4 bases respectively, with 9 bases between them. This CDR3 reads CSARDTRLNEKLFF. The CDR3 region has the DNA TGCAGTGCTAGAGATACCAGGCTTAATGAAAAACTGTTTTTT.

This clonotype occurred many times. The chain joins TRBV19 to TRBJ2-5; D is perhaps TRBD2 (5 bases). The V gene's germline CDR1 is LNHDA and CDR2 SQIVND (reference sequence). This CDR3 is 13 amino acids long. The V and J ends lost 3 bases and 4 bases respectively, with 9 bases between them. CDR3 nucleotides: TGTGCCAGTAGTATCCGGGGTGTAGAGACCCAGTACTTC. Encoded protein: CASSIRGVETQYF. The whole variable domain, remainder taken from reference TRBV19 and TRBJ2-5, is DGGITQSPKYLFRKEGQNVTLSCEQNLNHDAMYWYRQDPGQGLRLIYYSQIVNDFQKGDIAEGYSVSREKKESFPLTVTSAQKNPTAFYLCASSIRGVETQYFGPGTRLLVL.

Worth noting for this clonotype: The junction shows a germline mismatch at one end, possibly a read error. The V gene is TRBV4-3, the J gene TRBJ2-5; D is uncertain. The CDR3 is 14 amino acids. Germline V gene data show CDR1 as LGHNA and CDR2 as YSLEER. The CDR3 region is CASSQVAGSETQHF. The CDR3 coding sequence is TGCGCCAGCAGCCAAGTCGCAGGTTCGGAGACCCAGCACTTC.